This record concerns one TCR beta chain sequence. Its target is unknown. These data come from a study of PD-1 blockade in classical Hodgkin lymphoma. Broader study findings: Although disease activity or prior therapy may be involved, causes of the repertoire differences remain undefined.

The data were produced by immunoSEQ multiplex PCR, yet TCRdb's version contains in-frame clones alone and is incomplete. The sample carries about 150,000 clones, 78% recorded once. Every patient was affected by relapse after autologous stem cell transplantation, while exposure to brentuximab vedotin was not uniform. The sequence derives from a human donor with classical Hodgkin lymphoma. The source material was peripheral blood mononuclear cells (PBMCs), sampled before the second cycle of nivolumab.

CDR3 in amino acids: CASSYSNSQNTEAFF. The CDR3 coding sequence is TGTGCCAGCAGTTACTCGAACAGCCAGAACACTGAAGCTTTCTTT. The chain links TRBV6-6 to TRBJ1-1; D is undetermined. Trimming removed 0 bases at V and 1 base at J, with 9 bases between. The CDR3 spans 15 residues. Germline CDR1 MNHNY, CDR2 SVGAGI (reference sequence).